This passage covers 20 T cell receptor beta chains from one sample sequenced in a study of T cell responses to AZD1222 COVID-19 vaccine. TCRdb's copy holds only in-frame clones and misses some; the assay was immunoSEQ multiplex PCR. Of 120,000 to 150,000 clones listed, roughly 90% were seen once; the top ten hold about 2.7%. The sample consisted of peripheral blood, taken on day 0 of AZD1222 vaccination. Every receptor here comes from an adult in good health.

CDR3 sequence: CASSTRQGNQPQHF. CDR3 sequence (DNA): TGTGCCAGTAGTACGAGACAGGGAAATCAGCCCCAGCATTTT. The V and J genes are TRBV19 and TRBJ1-5; 7 bases align to TRBD1. The J segment lost 4 bases and the V segment lost 4 bases, leaving 4 bases of the junction unmatched. The CDR3 totals 14 residues. Germline CDR1 LNHDA, CDR2 SQIVND (reference sequence).

This clone occurred once. This rearrangement joins TRBV7-2 to TRBJ2-7; 8 positions agree with TRBD1. The V and J ends lost 1 base and 0 bases, in that order; junction bases with no gene match: 5. The V gene's germline CDR1 is SGHTA and CDR2 FQGNSA. This CDR3 is 16 amino acids long. For the CDR3, the DNA is TGTGCCAGCAGCTTAGGGACAGGGAGGAGCTCCTACGAGCAGTACTTC. Protein product: CASSLGTGRSSYEQYF.

This chain links TRBV6-1 with TRBJ2-3; a weak D match, TRBD2 (6 bases). With 4 bases removed from V and 2 bases from J, the gap between germline ends came to 16 bases. CDR1 is MNHNS and CDR2 is SASEGT in the germline V gene. The CDR3 consists of 16 residues. Here the CDR3 reads CASSAFRGTLTDTQYF. CDR3 sequence (DNA): TGTGCCAGCAGTGCTTTCCGGGGGACCCTCACAGATACGCAGTATTTT.

This chain connects TRBV7-9 to TRBJ2-1; D is undetermined. CDR3 length equals 13 residues. The V and J ends lost 2 bases and 1 base respectively, with 3 bases between them. The germline gives CDR1 SEHNR, CDR2 FQNEAQ (reference sequence). The CDR3 DNA reads TGTGCCAGCAGCTTAATTTCCTACAATGAGCAGTTCTTC. Amino acids: CASSLISYNEQFF. Full variable domain (missing parts from reference TRBV7-9 and TRBJ2-1): DTGVSQNPRHKITKRGQNVTFRCDPISEHNRLYWYRQTLGQGPEFLTYFQNEAQLEKSRLLSDRFSAERPKGSFSTLEIQRTEQGDSAMYLCASSLISYNEQFFGPGTRLTVL.

The chain uses TRBV5-4 and TRBJ1-3; 12 positions agree with TRBD1. V lost 5 bases and J lost 8; bases outside the gene matches: 11. This CDR3 spans 16 amino acids. Germline V gene data show CDR1 as SGHNT and CDR2 as YYREEE (reference sequence). The CDR3 here is CASRLAGTGGLDTIYF. The CDR3 bases are TGTGCCAGCAGGCTGGCGGGGACAGGGGGCTTGGACACCATATATTTT.

The chain carries TRBV21-1 and TRBJ1-1. TRBV21-1 is reported as a pseudogene. The CDR3 consists of 14 residues. This CDR3 is CASSNGKAPFEAFF. The CDR3, as DNA: TGTGCCAGCAGCAATGGGAAGGCACCTTTTGAAGCTTTCTTT.

The rearrangement joins TRBV28 to TRBJ1-6, with D possibly TRBD1 on 5 matching bases. The V end was cut by 7 bases, the J end by 7 bases, with 8 bases between. CDR3 length: 12 amino acids. Germline V gives CDR1 MDHEN, CDR2 SYDVKM. The DNA of the CDR3 is TGTGCCAGCACATCAGGGAATTCACCCCTCCACTTT. Translating gives CASTSGNSPLHF.

The chain is built from TRBV6-4 and TRBJ2-2, with 11 bases matching TRBD2. CDR3 length: 16 residues. In germline, CDR1 is MRHNA, CDR2 SNTAGT. The V and J ends lost 6 bases and 0 bases, in that order; junction bases with no gene match: 3. CDR3 nucleotides: TGTGCCAGCAGAAGGACTAGCGGGTCGAACACCGGGGAGCTGTTTTTT. This encodes CASRRTSGSNTGELFF.

The chain couples TRBV7-7 to TRBJ1-1, with D perhaps TRBD1 (6 bases). This CDR3 spans 13 amino acids. Germline CDR1 reads SSHAT; CDR2 reads FNYEAQ (reference sequence). V was clipped by 7 bases and J by 3 bases, with 12 bases between them. Written as DNA, the CDR3 is TGTGCCAGCAACATACAGGGACACACTGAAGCTTTCTTT. Protein: CASNIQGHTEAFF.

The chain uses TRBV11-2 and TRBJ1-3, with 9 bases fitting TRBD1. This CDR3 is 15 amino acids long. Germline V gene data show CDR1 as SGHAT and CDR2 as FQNNGV. V gave up 4 bases and J gave up 0 bases; unmatched junction bases: 1. The CDR3 nucleotides read TGTGCCAGCAGCTCGGACAGGGGCTCTGGAAACACCATATATTTT. This sequence encodes CASSSDRGSGNTIYF.

This chain uses TRBV3-1 (or the pseudogene TRBV3-2) with TRBJ2-7; D is possibly TRBD1 (5 bases). Trimming took 4 bases from V and 0 from J, leaving 7 bases between them. Per the germline V gene, CDR1 is LGHDT and CDR2 is YNNKEL (reference sequence). The CDR3 has 13 residues. CDR3 amino acids: CASSPGHSYEQYF. The CDR3, as DNA: TGTGCCAGCAGCCCCGGACACTCCTACGAGCAGTACTTC.

The CDR3 region is CASSVALGLGNEQFF. CDR3 in DNA: TGTGCCAGCAGCGTAGCTTTAGGACTAGGTAATGAGCAGTTCTTC. V is TRBV9 and J is TRBJ2-1; the match to TRBD2 covers 7 bases. V shed 0 bases, J shed 7 bases, and the junction held 7 bases outside the gene matches. This CDR3 contains 15 residues. Germline CDR1 SGDLS, CDR2 YYNGEE.

This rearrangement joins TRBV27 to TRBJ1-2; 8 bases align to TRBD1. The V gene end was trimmed by 8 bases and the J gene end by 5 bases; junction bases not matched to a gene: 13. The CDR3 runs to 15 residues. In germline, CDR1 is MNHEY, CDR2 SMNVEV (reference sequence). The CDR3 here is CASRQRPGQVYGYTF. The CDR3 DNA is TGTGCCAGCCGCCAAAGACCGGGACAGGTTTATGGCTACACCTTC.

CDR3 region: CASSPLLSGYTF. CDR3 sequence (DNA): TGTGCCAGCAGCCCCCTACTCTCTGGCTACACCTTC. The rearrangement joins TRBV11-2 to TRBJ1-2; no definite D call. CDR3 length: 12 residues. The V gene lost 5 bases and the J gene lost 7 bases, with 11 bases spanning the gap. Germline V gene data show CDR1 as SGHAT and CDR2 as FQNNGV.

This clone was observed a handful of times. The V gene is TRBV5-5, the J gene TRBJ1-6; D is possibly TRBD1 (5 bases). Germline assignment: CDR1 SGHKS and CDR2 YYEKEE (reference sequence). V gave up 0 bases and J gave up 2 bases, with 6 bases separating them. The CDR3 consists of 15 residues. The CDR3 loop is CASSLGGTYNSPLHF. In DNA form, the CDR3 reads TGTGCCAGCAGCTTGGGGGGGACCTATAATTCACCCCTCCACTTT.

This chain links TRBV18 with TRBJ2-7; TRBD2 matches at 8 bases. The ends lost 1 base at V and 4 bases at J; junction bases unmatched: 3. From germline, CDR1 is KGHSH and CDR2 LQKENI. CDR3 length: 14 residues. The CDR3 coding sequence is TGTGCCAGCTCACCACGAGCGGGAGCGTACGAGCAGTACTTC. This encodes CASSPRAGAYEQYF.

V usage is TRBV4-3 and J usage is TRBJ1-1; D is undetermined. Between the trimmed V and J ends, which lost 3 bases and 10 bases, there was a span of 12 bases. The V gene's germline CDR1 is LGHNA and CDR2 YSLEER. There are 12 residues in the CDR3. CDR3 nucleotide sequence: TGCGCCAGCAGCCATTTTCCGGGAGGAGCTTTCTTT. This sequence encodes CASSHFPGGAFF.

This chain joins TRBV19 and TRBJ2-3; no clear D. The ends were cut back, 4 bases at V and 0 bases at J, with 11 bases in the middle. Germline lookup yields CDR1 LNHDA and CDR2 SQIVND (reference sequence). The length of the CDR3 is 15 residues. The CDR3 DNA reads as TGTGCCAGTAGTACGCCCCCGGACAGCACAGATACGCAGTATTTT. This gives the protein CASSTPPDSTDTQYF.

The rearrangement links TRBV24-1 to TRBJ2-1; D is possibly TRBD1 (6 bases). The V and J ends lost 9 bases and 2 bases respectively, with 16 bases between them. This CDR3 has 15 amino acids. CDR1 is KGHDR and CDR2 is SFDVKD in the germline V gene. CDR3 residues: CATPTGDRPYNEQFF. The CDR3 coding sequence is TGTGCCACCCCGACAGGCGACCGTCCCTACAATGAGCAGTTCTTC.

V is TRBV30 and J is TRBJ1-2, with D perhaps TRBD1 (6 bases). The germline V gene encodes CDR1 GTSNPN and CDR2 SVGIG (reference sequence). Trimming pared 0 bases from V and 6 bases from J, leaving 11 bases between. This CDR3 contains 13 residues. Here the CDR3 DNA reads TGTGCCTGGAGTGTACAGGGACGGAATGGCTACACCTTC. This sequence encodes CAWSVQGRNGYTF.